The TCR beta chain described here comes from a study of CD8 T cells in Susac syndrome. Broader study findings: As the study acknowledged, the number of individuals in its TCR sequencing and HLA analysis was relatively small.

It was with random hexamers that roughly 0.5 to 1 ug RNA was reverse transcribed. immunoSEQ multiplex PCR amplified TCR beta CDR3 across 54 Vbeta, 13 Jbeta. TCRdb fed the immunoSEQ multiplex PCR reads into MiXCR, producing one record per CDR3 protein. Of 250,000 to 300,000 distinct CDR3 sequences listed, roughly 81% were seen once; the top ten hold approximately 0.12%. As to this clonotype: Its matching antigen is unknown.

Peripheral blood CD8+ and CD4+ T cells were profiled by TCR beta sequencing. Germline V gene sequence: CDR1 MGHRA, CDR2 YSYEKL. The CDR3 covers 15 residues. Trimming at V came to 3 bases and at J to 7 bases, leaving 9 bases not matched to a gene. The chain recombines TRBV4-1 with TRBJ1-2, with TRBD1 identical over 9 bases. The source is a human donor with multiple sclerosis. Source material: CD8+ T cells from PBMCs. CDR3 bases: TGCGCCAGCAGCCAGCCCGGGACAGGGCTCCCTGGCTACACCTTC. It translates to CASSQPGTGLPGYTF.